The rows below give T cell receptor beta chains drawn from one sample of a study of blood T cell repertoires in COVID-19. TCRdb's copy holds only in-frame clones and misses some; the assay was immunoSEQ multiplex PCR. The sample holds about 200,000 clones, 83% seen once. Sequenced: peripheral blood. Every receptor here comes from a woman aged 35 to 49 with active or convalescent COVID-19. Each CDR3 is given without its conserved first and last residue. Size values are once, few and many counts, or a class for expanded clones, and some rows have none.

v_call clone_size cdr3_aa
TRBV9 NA ASSLRTGNTGELF
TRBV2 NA ASSVGGGWGNEQF
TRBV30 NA AWSSTGVTNEKLF
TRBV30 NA AWSGLAGARSYNEQF
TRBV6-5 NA ASGQGNTIY
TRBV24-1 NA ATSDKTSGRLNTGELF
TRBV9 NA ASSRGDLPTEAF
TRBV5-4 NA ASSLEAGLTEAF
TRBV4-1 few ASTSGAGSFSATEAF
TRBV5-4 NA ASSTGQEVVRADTQY
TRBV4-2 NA ASSHSGTSGSTDTQY
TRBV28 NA ASASLRGAWEKLF
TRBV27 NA ASSSRYLSGGAYEQY